The clone carrying this T cell receptor beta chain was counted once. Its antigen is not identified. Being one base from a much bigger clone, this may be a read error. Two oligonucleotides, mixed equimolar, formed the beta constant-region primer covering TRBC1 and TRBC2. Nested alpha and beta constant-region primers with the SP2 primer drove four PCR rounds on ligated cDNA. An oligonucleotide with the SP2 primer and a 12-nucleotide UMI was ligated to the cDNA 3' end. MiXCR, run by TCRdb on the UMI-ligation and nested PCR reads, gives a single entry per CDR3 protein. The repertoire holds over 100,000 distinct CDR3 sequences, with roughly 14% as singletons. This sample stems from a study of naive and memory T cell subsets. The study, taken as a whole, reports: Findings for naive and memory subsets could not be checked against ground truth. Naive repertoires, especially CD8, held a few larger clonotypes, possibly memory cells re-expressing CD45RA. Over 95% of naive TCR sequences appeared only once after error correction, unlike memory subsets.

Germline assignment: CDR1 SGHTA and CDR2 FQGTGA. The CDR3 has 14 amino acids. Trimming at V came to 5 bases and at J to 2 bases, leaving 6 bases not matched to a gene. The receptor was derived from a human donor in good health. Sequencing was performed on naive CD8+ T cells from blood. The gene calls are TRBV7-3 and TRBJ2-7, with 7 bases fitting TRBD2. In DNA form, the CDR3 reads TGTGCCAGCAGCCCCACTAGCGACGCCTACGAGCAGTACTTC. Amino acid sequence: CASSPTSDAYEQYF.